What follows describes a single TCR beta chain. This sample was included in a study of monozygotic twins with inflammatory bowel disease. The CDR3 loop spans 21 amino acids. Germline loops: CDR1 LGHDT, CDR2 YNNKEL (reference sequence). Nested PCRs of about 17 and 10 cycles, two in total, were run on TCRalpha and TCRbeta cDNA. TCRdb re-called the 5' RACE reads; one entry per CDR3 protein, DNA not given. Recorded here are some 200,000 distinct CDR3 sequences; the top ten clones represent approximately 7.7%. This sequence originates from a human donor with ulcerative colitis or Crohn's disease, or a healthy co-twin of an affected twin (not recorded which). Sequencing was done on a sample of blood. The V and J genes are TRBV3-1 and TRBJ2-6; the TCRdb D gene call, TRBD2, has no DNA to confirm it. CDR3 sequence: CASSQDRVSRADLSGANVLTF.